The text below deals with one TCR beta chain. This entry is derived from a study of shared clonotypes between healthy human individuals. The V end lost 7 bases, the J end lost 1 base, and 17 bases lay between the germline ends. The CDR3 spans 16 residues. The V gene's germline CDR1 is MRHNA and CDR2 SNTAGT. TCRdb keeps only in-frame clones here, not all; method: immunoSEQ multiplex PCR. The table records approximately 530,000 clones, roughly 95% of them present only once. The sequence was obtained from a young woman in good health. Sequenced material: naive CD4+ T cells sorted from blood. Subset denoted: CD45RA+ positively selected. The V and J genes are TRBV6-4 and TRBJ2-1; TRBD2 is a possible D gene (6 bases). The CDR3 DNA reads as TGTGCCAGCACTCCCGACTGGGGGACTTCCTACAATGAGCAGTTCTTC. Protein: CASTPDWGTSYNEQFF.